This TCR beta chain was found in a study of blood T cells in healthy people across ages. This clonotype was found once. The antigen remains unidentified. There are 14 residues in the CDR3. Trimming shortened V by 4 bases and J by 7 bases, and 17 bases separated the two germline ends. Sample donors were healthy Caucasian individuals that came from Russia, aged 6 to 90. Drawn from each donor were around 10 milliliters of peripheral blood. Combining a sample-barcoded 5' primer with a J-beta primer mix, a second PCR ran for 7 to 11 cycles. Every cDNA molecule carried a tag from a template-switch adaptor bearing 12 random nucleotides. One entry per CDR3 protein results from TCRdb running MiXCR on the 5' RACE reads. The sample lists 550,000 to 650,000 distinct CDR3 sequences; roughly a quarter were seen once. Study-wide results and limits: Per million T cells, the diversity of TCR beta decreased roughly linearly as age advanced.

These data were also reused for a study on T cells of mothers and their children.

The source of this sequence is a boy younger than 10 in good health. The sequencing sample was made of blood. The V call is TRBV12-3 or TRBV12-4, the J call TRBJ2-7; possibly TRBD2 for D (7 bases). The CDR3 loop reads CASSYGAGAGEQYF. The CDR3 DNA sequence: TGTGCCAGCAGTTATGGGGCGGGGGCGGGGGAGCAGTACTTC.